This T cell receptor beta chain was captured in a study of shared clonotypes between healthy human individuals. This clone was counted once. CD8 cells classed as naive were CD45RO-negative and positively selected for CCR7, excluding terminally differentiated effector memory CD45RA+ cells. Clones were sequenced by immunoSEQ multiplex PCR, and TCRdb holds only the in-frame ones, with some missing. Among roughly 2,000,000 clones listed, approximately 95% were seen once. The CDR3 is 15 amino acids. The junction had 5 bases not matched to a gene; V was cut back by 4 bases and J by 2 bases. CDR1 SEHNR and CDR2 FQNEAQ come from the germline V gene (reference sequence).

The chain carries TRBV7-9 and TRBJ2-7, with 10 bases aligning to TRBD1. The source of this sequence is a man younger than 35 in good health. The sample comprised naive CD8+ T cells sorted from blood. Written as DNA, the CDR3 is TGTGCCAGCAGCTCAGAGGACAGGGGGACCTACGAGCAGTACTTC. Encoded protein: CASSSEDRGTYEQYF.